The subject of this entry is one T cell receptor (beta chain). The entry originates in a study of blood T cell repertoires in COVID-19. Study-wide context: Italy, Spain and the United States were the sources of the convalescent and acute COVID-19 samples. PBMCs, B-cell-depleted T cells, or T cells were the source of the cDNA or gDNA that made up the material.

V gave up 1 base and J gave up 2 bases, with 10 bases separating them. This CDR3 has 14 residues. The germline V gene has CDR1 SGHRS and CDR2 YFSETQ. The protocol was immunoSEQ multiplex PCR, while the TCRdb copy is restricted to in-frame clones and leaves out a portion. The sample has some 200,000 clones, about four fifths seen once; the top ten hold approximately 4.9%. The TCR sequence derives from a woman between 45 and 65 years old who had been exposed to COVID-19. The V and J genes are TRBV5-1 and TRBJ2-7; D may be TRBD1 (6 bases). Sequenced material: PBMCs or T cells enriched from blood (not recorded which). In nucleotides, the CDR3 is TGCGCCAGCAGCTTGACAGGGAGTACCTACGAGCAGTACTTC. It codes for CASSLTGSTYEQYF.